These T cell receptor beta chains were read from a single sample in a study of T cell repertoires in aging, cancer and after chemotherapy. TCRdb re-called the multiplex PCR reads through MiXCR, storing one row per CDR3 protein. The top ten clones hold approximately 70% of a sample with some 2,000 distinct CDR3 sequences, around 28% of them seen once. Sequenced: blood. The receptors stem from a human donor with a blood cancer. The donor label of this sample is uncertain. CDR3s include the opening cysteine and the closing phenylalanine or tryptophan. A D gene is named only where the DNA matches it firmly. The size entry is marked missing in some rows and otherwise reads once, few, many or a size class.

CDR3 DNA: TGTGCCAGCAACCCGGGGGAGGTTTACGAGCAGTACTTC
CDR3 protein: CASNPGEVYEQYF
clone size: NA
V gene: TRBV6-2/TRBV6-3
D gene: NA
J gene: TRBJ2-7

CDR3 DNA: TGTGCCAGCGGGGCGTCCGGGAGGGCCAACGAGCAGTACTTC
CDR3 protein: CASGASGRANEQYF
clone size: NA
V gene: TRBV6-2/TRBV6-3
D gene: TRBD2
J gene: TRBJ2-7

CDR3 DNA: TGTGCCAGCAGGTGGGGCTATGGCTACACCTTC
CDR3 protein: CASRWGYGYTF
clone size: few
V gene: TRBV6-2/TRBV6-3
D gene: NA
J gene: TRBJ1-2

CDR3 DNA: TGCAGCGTTGATTGGGGACGTACGGAAGCTTTCTTT
CDR3 protein: CSVDWGRTEAFF
clone size: few
V gene: TRBV29-1
D gene: NA
J gene: TRBJ1-1

CDR3 DNA: TGTGCCAGCAGCCGGACAGACACAGATACGCAGTATTTT
CDR3 protein: CASSRTDTDTQYF
clone size: NA
V gene: TRBV7-9
D gene: NA
J gene: TRBJ2-3

CDR3 DNA: TGTGCCAGCTCACCTGGGAGGGCTGGCACCGGGGAGCTGTTTTTT
CDR3 protein: CASSPGRAGTGELFF
clone size: NA
V gene: TRBV18
D gene: TRBD2
J gene: TRBJ2-2

CDR3 DNA: TGCAGCGGATACTACGGGGAGACCCAGTACTTC
CDR3 protein: CSGYYGETQYF
clone size: medium-sized
V gene: TRBV29-1
D gene: NA
J gene: TRBJ2-5

CDR3 DNA: TGTGCCAGCAGGGCAGTCCGACTAGCGGGCACCGGGGAGCTGTTTTTT
CDR3 protein: CASRAVRLAGTGELFF
clone size: NA
V gene: TRBV6-2/TRBV6-3
D gene: TRBD2
J gene: TRBJ2-2

CDR3 DNA: TGCAGTATGGCAGGGAACACTGAAGCTTTCTTT
CDR3 protein: CSMAGNTEAFF
clone size: NA
V gene: TRBV20-1
D gene: NA
J gene: TRBJ1-1

CDR3 DNA: TGTGCCAGCAGCCCTCGGGACAGGAGCACCAGGGAGCTGTTTTTT
CDR3 protein: CASSPRDRSTRELFF
clone size: NA
V gene: TRBV11-3
D gene: TRBD1
J gene: TRBJ2-2

CDR3 DNA: TGTGCCAGCAGCTTAGGACAGCCCTATGGCTACACCTTC
CDR3 protein: CASSLGQPYGYTF
clone size: NA
V gene: TRBV7-9
D gene: NA
J gene: TRBJ1-2

CDR3 DNA: TGTGCCAGCAGCTCCCGGATCTCCTACGAGCAGTACTTC
CDR3 protein: CASSSRISYEQYF
clone size: NA
V gene: TRBV4-2
D gene: NA
J gene: TRBJ2-7

CDR3 DNA: TGTGCCAGCAGCTCCCTGGCAGGGGTCACTGAAGCTTTCTTT
CDR3 protein: CASSSLAGVTEAFF
clone size: NA
V gene: TRBV27
D gene: NA
J gene: TRBJ1-1

CDR3 DNA: TGTGCCAGCAGGGCCCCGGGGGGGCAGACCCAGTACTTC
CDR3 protein: CASRAPGGQTQYF
clone size: few
V gene: TRBV6-5
D gene: TRBD2
J gene: TRBJ2-5

CDR3 DNA: TGTGCCAGCAGTTCAATGGACAGGCTCCCCTATGGCTACACCTTC
CDR3 protein: CASSSMDRLPYGYTF
clone size: NA
V gene: TRBV27
D gene: TRBD1
J gene: TRBJ1-2

CDR3 DNA: TGTGCCAGTAGTGAACTAGCGGGAGCCACAGATACGCAGTATTTT
CDR3 protein: CASSELAGATDTQYF
clone size: medium-sized
V gene: TRBV19
D gene: TRBD2
J gene: TRBJ2-3

CDR3 DNA: TGTGCCAGCAGCTTAGCAGACGGCCCGCAGCCCCAGCATTTT
CDR3 protein: CASSLADGPQPQHF
clone size: large
V gene: TRBV7-9
D gene: NA
J gene: TRBJ1-5

CDR3 DNA: TGTGCCAGCAGCTTCGGACAGGGGGAGACCCAGTACTTC
CDR3 protein: CASSFGQGETQYF
clone size: few
V gene: TRBV5-4
D gene: TRBD1
J gene: TRBJ2-5